This TCR beta chain was documented in a study of Graves' ophthalmopathy and Graves' hyperthyroidism. Study details: Before any treatment, peripheral blood was taken at the initial diagnosis.

CDR3 length: 15 residues. V lost 4 bases and J lost 0; bases outside the gene matches: 5. Germline V gene sequence: CDR1 MNHNS, CDR2 SASEGT. Certain patients were not enrolled. These were patients with other autoimmune diseases, uncontrolled infections, pregnancy or lactation. A volume of approximately 10 ml of fresh peripheral blood supplied the PBMCs. As the template, RNA transcripts were used to amplify TCR beta CDR3 regions. The first round was an RT-PCR with HTBI primers, and the second round was a multiplex PCR. TCRdb itself ran the multiplex PCR reads through MiXCR, one entry per CDR3 protein. The table records 300,000 to 400,000 distinct CDR3 sequences, around a sixth of them present only once.

This sequence joins TRBV6-1 and TRBJ1-1, with 7 positions matching TRBD1. Sequenced input: peripheral blood. This sequence originates from an adult man with Graves' ophthalmopathy. CDR3 sequence reads: CASSAGQEMNTEAFF. The CDR3 nucleotides are TGTGCCAGCAGTGCCGGACAGGAGATGAACACTGAAGCTTTCTTT.